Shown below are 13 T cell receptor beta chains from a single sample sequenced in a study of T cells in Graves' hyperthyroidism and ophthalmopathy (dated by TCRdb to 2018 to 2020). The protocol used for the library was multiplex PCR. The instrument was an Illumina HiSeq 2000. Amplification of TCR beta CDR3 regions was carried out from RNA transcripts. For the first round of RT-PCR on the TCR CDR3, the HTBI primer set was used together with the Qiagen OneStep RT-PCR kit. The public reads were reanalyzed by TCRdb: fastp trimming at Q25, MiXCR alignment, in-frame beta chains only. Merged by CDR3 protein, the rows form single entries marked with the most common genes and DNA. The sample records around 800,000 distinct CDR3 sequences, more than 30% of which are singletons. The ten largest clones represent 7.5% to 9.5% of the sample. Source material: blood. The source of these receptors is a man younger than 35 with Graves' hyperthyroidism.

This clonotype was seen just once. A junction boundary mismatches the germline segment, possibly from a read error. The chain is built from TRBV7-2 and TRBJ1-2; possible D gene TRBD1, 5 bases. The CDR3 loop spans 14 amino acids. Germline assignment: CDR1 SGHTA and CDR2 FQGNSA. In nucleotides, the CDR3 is TGCGCCAGCAGCCAAGAGGGGCCTTCCCTTGGCTACACCTTC. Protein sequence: CASSQEGPSLGYTF.

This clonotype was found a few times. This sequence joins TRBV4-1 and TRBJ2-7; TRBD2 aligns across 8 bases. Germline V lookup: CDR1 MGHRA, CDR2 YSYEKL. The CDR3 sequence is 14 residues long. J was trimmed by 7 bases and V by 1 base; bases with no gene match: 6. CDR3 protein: CASSQALVAGEQYF. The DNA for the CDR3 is TGCGCCAGCAGCCAAGCGTTGGTAGCGGGGGAGCAGTACTTC.

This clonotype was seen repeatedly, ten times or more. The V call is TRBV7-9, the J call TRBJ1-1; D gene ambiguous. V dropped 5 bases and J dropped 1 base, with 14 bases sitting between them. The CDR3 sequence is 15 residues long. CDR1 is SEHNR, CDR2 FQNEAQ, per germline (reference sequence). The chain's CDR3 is CASSPQLGGNTEAFF. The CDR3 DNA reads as TGTGCCAGCAGCCCGCAGCTGGGCGGGAACACTGAAGCTTTCTTT. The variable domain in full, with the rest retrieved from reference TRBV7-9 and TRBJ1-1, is DTGVSQNPRHKITKRGQNVTFRCDPISEHNRLYWYRQTLGQGPEFLTYFQNEAQLEKSRLLSDRFSAERPKGSFSTLEIQRTEQGDSAMYLCASSPQLGGNTEAFFGQGTRLTVV.

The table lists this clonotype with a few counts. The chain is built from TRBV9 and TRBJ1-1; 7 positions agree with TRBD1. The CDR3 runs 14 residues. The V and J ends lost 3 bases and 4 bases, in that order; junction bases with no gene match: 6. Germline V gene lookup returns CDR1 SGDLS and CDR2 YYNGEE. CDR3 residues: CASSAGQRVTEAFF. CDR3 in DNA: TGTGCCAGCAGCGCGGGACAGCGGGTCACTGAAGCTTTCTTT.

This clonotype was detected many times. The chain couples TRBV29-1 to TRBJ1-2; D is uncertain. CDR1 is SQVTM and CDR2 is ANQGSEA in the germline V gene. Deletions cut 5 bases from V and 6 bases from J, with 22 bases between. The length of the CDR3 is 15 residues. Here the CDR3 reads CSVPTPKAGSNGYTF. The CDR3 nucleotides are TGCAGCGTTCCAACCCCCAAGGCAGGTTCAAATGGCTACACCTTC.

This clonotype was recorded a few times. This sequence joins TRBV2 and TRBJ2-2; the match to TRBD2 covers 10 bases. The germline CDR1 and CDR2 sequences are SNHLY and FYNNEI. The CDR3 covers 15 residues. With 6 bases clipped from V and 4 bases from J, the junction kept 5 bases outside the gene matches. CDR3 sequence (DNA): TGTGCCAGCAGAGATAGGACTAGCGGCACCGGGGAGCTGTTTTTT. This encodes CASRDRTSGTGELFF.

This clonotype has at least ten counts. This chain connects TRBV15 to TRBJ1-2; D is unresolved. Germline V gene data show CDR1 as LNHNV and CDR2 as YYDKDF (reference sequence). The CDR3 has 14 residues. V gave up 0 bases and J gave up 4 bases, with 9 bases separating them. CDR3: CATSREGPSYGYTF. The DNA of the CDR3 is TGTGCCACCAGCAGAGAGGGTCCCTCCTATGGCTACACCTTC.

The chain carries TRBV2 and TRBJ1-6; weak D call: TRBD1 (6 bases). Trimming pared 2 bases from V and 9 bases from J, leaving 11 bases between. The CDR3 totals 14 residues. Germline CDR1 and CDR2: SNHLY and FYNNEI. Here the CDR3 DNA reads TGTGCCAGCAGTGAAACAGGGTCTAGTTCACCCCTCCACTTT. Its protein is CASSETGSSSPLHF.

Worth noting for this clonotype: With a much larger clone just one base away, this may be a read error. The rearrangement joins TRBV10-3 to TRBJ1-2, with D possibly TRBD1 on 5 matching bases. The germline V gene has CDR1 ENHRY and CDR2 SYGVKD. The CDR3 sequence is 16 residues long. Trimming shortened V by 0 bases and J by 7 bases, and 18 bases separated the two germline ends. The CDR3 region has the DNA TGTGCCATCAGTGAGTCGGGGGGGACTTCTAAGGCTGGCTACACCTTC. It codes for CAISESGGTSKAGYTF.

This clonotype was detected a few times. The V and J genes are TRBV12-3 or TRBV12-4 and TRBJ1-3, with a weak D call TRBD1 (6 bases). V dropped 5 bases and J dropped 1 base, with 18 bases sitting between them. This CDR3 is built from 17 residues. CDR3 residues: CASSPRGQTTSGNTIYF. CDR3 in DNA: TGTGCCAGCAGTCCGCGAGGACAGACCACTTCTGGAAACACCATATATTTT.

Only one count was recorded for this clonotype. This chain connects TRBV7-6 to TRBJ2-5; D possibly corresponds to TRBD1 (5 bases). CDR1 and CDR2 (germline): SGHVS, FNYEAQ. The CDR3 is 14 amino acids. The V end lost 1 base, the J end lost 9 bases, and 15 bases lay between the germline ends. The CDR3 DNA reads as TGTGCCAGCAGCTTAGGGCAGGGTGAACAGCCCCAGTACTTC. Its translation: CASSLGQGEQPQYF.

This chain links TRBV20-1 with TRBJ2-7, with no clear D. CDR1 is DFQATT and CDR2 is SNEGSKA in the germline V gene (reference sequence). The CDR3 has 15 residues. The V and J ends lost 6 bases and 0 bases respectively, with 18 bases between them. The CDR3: CSASSLAASSYEQYF. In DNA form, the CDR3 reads TGCAGTGCAAGCTCCTTGGCGGCGAGCTCCTACGAGCAGTACTTC.

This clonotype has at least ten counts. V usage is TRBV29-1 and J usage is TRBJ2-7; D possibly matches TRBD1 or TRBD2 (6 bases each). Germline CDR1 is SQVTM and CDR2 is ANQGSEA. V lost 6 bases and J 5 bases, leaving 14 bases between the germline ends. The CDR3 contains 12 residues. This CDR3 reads CSVNTGGDEQYF. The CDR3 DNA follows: TGCAGCGTCAACACCGGGGGCGACGAGCAGTACTTC.